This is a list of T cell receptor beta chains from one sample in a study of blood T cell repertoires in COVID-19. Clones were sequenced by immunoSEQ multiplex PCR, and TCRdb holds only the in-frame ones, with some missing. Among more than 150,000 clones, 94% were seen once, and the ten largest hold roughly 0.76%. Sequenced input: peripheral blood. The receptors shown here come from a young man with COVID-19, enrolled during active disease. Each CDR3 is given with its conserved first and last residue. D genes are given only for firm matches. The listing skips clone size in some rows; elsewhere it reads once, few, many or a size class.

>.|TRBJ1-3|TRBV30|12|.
TGTGCCTGGAGTGTAGACAGAAACACCATATATTTT
CAWSVDRNTIYF
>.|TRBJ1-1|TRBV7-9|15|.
TGTGCCAGCAGCCCCCGCGGCCCAGGGGAGACTGAAGCTTTCTTT
CASSPRGPGETEAFF
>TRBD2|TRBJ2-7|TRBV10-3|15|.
TGTGCCATCAGTGGGACTAGCGGGGGTTCCTACGAGCAGTACTTC
CAISGTSGGSYEQYF
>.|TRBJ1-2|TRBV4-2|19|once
TGTGCCAGCAGCCAAGACCGCGTGACGGGTGGTGAAGCTAACTATGGCTACACCTTC
CASSQDRVTGGEANYGYTF
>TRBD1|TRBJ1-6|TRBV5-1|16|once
TGCGCCAGCAGCTTGGACGGACAGGGTCGGGGGTCACCCCTCCACTTT
CASSLDGQGRGSPLHF
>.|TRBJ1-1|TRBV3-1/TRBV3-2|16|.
TGTGCCAGCAGCCAGCTATCTGTTGCGGGGGGGAGGGAAGCTTTCTTT
CASSQLSVAGGREAFF
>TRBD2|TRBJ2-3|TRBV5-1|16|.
TGCGCCAGCAGCTCATCCCCCGGGACTAGGGCAGATACGCAGTATTTT
CASSSSPGTRADTQYF
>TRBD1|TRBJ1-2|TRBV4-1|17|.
TGCGCCAGCAGCCAAGGCCCGGTAGACAGGGCCGGCTATGGCTACACCTTC
CASSQGPVDRAGYGYTF
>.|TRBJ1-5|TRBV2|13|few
TGTGCCAGCAGTGTAGGGAGTCGTCAGCCCCAGCATTTT
CASSVGSRQPQHF
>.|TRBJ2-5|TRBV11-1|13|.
TGTGCCAGCAGCTTCGGGCAGGGGGAGACCCAGTACTTC
CASSFGQGETQYF
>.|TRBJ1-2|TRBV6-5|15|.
TGTGCCAGCAGCCTCCTGCGAGGGAGCGAAGATGGCTACACCTTC
CASSLLRGSEDGYTF
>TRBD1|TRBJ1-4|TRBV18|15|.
TGTGCCAGCTCAGCTCCGGGACAGGGTAATGAAAAACTGTTTTTT
CASSAPGQGNEKLFF
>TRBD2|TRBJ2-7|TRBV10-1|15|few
TGCGCCAGCAGTGGCCCGGGACTAGCAGCCTACGAGCAGTACTTC
CASSGPGLAAYEQYF
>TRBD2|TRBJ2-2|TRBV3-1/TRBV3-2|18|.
TGTGCCAGCAGCCGCGGACTAGCGGGGGTTCCGGGCACCGGGGAGCTGTTTTTT
CASSRGLAGVPGTGELFF
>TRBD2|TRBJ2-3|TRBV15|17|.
TGTGCCACCAGCAGATTCTTAGCGGGGGGTACCACAGATACGCAGTATTTT
CATSRFLAGGTTDTQYF
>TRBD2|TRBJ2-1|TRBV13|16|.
TGTGCCAGCAGCTTAGGCCTAGCGGGGGCGCCCTGGGAGCAGTTCTTC
CASSLGLAGAPWEQFF
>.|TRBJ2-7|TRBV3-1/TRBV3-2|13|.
TGTGCCAGCAGCCAAGATCTGAGGTCCGAGCAGTACTTC
CASSQDLRSEQYF
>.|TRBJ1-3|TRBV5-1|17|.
TGCGCCAGCAGCCCGGATCCCCCGGGGATCTCTGGAAACACCATATATTTT
CASSPDPPGISGNTIYF
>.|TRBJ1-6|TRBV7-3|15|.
TGTGCCAGCAGCTTCACAGGGACGGATAATTCACCCCTCCACTTT
CASSFTGTDNSPLHF
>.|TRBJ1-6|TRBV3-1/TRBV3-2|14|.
TGTGCCAGTGCCGGGAGCTCCTATAATTCACCCCTCCACTTT
CASAGSSYNSPLHF
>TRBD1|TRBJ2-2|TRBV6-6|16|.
TGTGCCAGCAGTTACCCGGGACAGACAAACACCGGGGAGCTGTTTTTT
CASSYPGQTNTGELFF
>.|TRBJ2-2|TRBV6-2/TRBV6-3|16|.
TGTGCCAGCAGTGCCCTCGGGACAACTAACACCGGGGAGCTGTTTTTT
CASSALGTTNTGELFF
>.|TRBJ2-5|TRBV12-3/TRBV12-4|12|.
TGTGCCAGCAGTTCCAGGGGAGAGACCCAGTACTTC
CASSSRGETQYF
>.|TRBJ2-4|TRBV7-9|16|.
TGTGCCAGCAGCTCAACTCCTACAGGGGGAGGGAACATTCAGTACTTC
CASSSTPTGGGNIQYF
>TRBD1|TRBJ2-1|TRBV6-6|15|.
TGTGCCAGCAGTTATCAGGACAGGGAGAACAATGAGCAGTTCTTC
CASSYQDRENNEQFF
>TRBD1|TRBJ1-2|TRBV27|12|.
TGTGCCAGCAGTTCCACGACAGGGGGCTACACCTTC
CASSSTTGGYTF
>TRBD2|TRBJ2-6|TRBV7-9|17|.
TGTGCCAGCAGCGGACCTAGCGGGGGGTCTGGGGCCAACGTCCTGACTTTC
CASSGPSGGSGANVLTF
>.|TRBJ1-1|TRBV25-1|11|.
TGTGCCAGCAGTGGAGGAAGGAAAGCTTTCTTT
CASSGGRKAFF
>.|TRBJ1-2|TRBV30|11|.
TGTGCCTGGAGTGCAGGGGCCGGCTACACCTTC
CAWSAGAGYTF
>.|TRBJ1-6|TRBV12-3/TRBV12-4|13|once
TGTGCCAGCAGTAACCAGGTTGGGTCACCCCTCCACTTT
CASSNQVGSPLHF
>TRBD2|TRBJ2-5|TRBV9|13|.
TGTGCCAGCAGCGTAGTAGCGGGGGAGACCCAGTACTTC
CASSVVAGETQYF
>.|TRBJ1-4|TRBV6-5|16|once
TGTGCCAGCAGTTACTTTTCGGGGGGAACTAATGAAAAACTGTTTTTT
CASSYFSGGTNEKLFF
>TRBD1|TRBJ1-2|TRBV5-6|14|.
TGTGCCAGCAGCTGGACAGGGGGTGACTATGGCTACACCTTC
CASSWTGGDYGYTF
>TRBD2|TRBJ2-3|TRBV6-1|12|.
TGTGCCAGCAGTGAGCAGGGAGGGACGCAGTATTTT
CASSEQGGTQYF
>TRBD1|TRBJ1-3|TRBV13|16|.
TGTGCCAGCAGCTTAGTGGACAGGGTCCCTGGAAACACCATATATTTT
CASSLVDRVPGNTIYF
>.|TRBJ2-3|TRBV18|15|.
TGTGCCAGCTCACCACCCAATGAACGGGGTGATACGCAGTATTTT
CASSPPNERGDTQYF
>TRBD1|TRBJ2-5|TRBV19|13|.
TGTGCCCGCGGACAGGGTGATATGGAGACCCAGTACTTC
CARGQGDMETQYF
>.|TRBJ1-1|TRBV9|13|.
TGTGCCAGCAGCGTAGCACAGAACACTGAAGCTTTCTTT
CASSVAQNTEAFF
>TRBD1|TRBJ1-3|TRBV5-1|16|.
TGCGCCAGCAGCCCAGAAGGACAGGCAGCCGGAAACACCATATATTTT
CASSPEGQAAGNTIYF
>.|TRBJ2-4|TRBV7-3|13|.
TGTGCCAGCAGCTTAAGGGCCAACCAGCAACAGTACTTC
CASSLRANQQQYF
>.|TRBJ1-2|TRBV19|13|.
TGTGCCAGTAGTATACAGGAACCGGCTGGCTACACCTTC
CASSIQEPAGYTF
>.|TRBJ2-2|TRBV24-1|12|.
TGTGCCACCGAGGGAGGCACCGGGGAGCTGTTTTTT
CATEGGTGELFF
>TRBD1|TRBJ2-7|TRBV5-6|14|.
TGTGCCAGCAGCAGGGGACAGGGCAGCTACGAGCAGTACTTC
CASSRGQGSYEQYF
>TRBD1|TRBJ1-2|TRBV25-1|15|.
TGTGCCAGCAGTGAATCCGACAGGGGATACGGCGGCTACACCTTC
CASSESDRGYGGYTF
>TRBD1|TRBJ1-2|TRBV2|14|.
TGTGCCAGCAGTGAAGAGAGGACAGGTCATGGCTACACCTTC
CASSEERTGHGYTF
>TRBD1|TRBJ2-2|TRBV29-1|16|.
TGCAGCGTTCGAGGCGGGACAGGGCCGAACACCGGGGAGCTGTTTTTT
CSVRGGTGPNTGELFF
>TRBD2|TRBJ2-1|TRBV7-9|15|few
TGTGCCAGCAGCTTAATGGCTAGCGGGAACAATGAGCAGTTCTTC
CASSLMASGNNEQFF